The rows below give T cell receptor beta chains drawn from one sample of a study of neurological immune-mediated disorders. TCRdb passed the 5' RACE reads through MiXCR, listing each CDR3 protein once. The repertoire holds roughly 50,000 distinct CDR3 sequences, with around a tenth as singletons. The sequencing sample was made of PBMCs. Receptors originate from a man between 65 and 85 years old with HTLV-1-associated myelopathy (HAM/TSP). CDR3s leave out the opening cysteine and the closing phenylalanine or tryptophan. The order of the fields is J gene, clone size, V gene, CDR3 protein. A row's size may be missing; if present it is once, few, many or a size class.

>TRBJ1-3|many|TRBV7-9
ASSLGRDRASGNTIY
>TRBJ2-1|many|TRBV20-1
SARAGAGGNNEQF
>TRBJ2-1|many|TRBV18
ASSRTAVDFSSYNEQF
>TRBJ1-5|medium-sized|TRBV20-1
SAGDIGQPQH
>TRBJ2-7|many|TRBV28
ASSSQGTGAYEQY
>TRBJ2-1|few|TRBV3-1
ASSPYNDRDEQF
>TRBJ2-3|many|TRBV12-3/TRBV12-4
ASSFGTDTQY
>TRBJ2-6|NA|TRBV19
ASRPRGADVLT
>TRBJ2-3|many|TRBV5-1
ASSPTSGTDTQY
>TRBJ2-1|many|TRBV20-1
SASWTDNEQF
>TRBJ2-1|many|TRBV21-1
ASSKANSGIRNEQF
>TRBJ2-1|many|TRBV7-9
ASSDPGRPEQF
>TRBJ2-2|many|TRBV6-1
ASTKTGATNTGELF
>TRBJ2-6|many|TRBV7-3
ASSPREGGANVLT
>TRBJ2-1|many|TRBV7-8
ASSLTGLPENEQF
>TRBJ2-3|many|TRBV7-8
ASSGKNTQY
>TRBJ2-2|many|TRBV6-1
ASSGFGSGSTGELF
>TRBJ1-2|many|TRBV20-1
SAVGQHYGYT
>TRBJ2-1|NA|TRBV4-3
ASSQSVGGVNEQF
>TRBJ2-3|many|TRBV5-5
ASSRLTSGKTDTQY
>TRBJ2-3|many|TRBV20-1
SATSGTGPTDTQY
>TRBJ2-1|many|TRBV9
ASSGRLQSLSSEQF